Each of the 22 T cell receptor beta chains below was sequenced from the same sample in a study of blood T cell repertoires in COVID-19. Assay used: immunoSEQ multiplex PCR; TCRdb lists only in-frame clones, some missing. The table includes some 180,000 clones, 85% detected once. The specimen was PBMCs or T cells enriched from blood (not recorded which). The receptor source for this set is a middle-aged man who had recovered from COVID-19.

This chain connects TRBV7-8 to TRBJ2-1; no clear D gene. From germline, CDR1 is SGHVS and CDR2 FQNEAQ. Deletions cut 6 bases from V and 9 bases from J, with 21 bases between. The CDR3 loop spans 15 amino acids. The CDR3 sequence: CASRSAVASHGEQFF. In nucleotides, the CDR3 is TGTGCCAGCAGATCTGCGGTGGCCAGCCATGGTGAGCAGTTCTTC.

This clone was counted once. The rearrangement uses TRBV11-3 and TRBJ1-1, with 7 bases that match TRBD1. Germline V gene data show CDR1 as SGHNT and CDR2 as YENEEA. Trimming took 1 base from V and 7 from J; bases not matched to a gene: 9. The CDR3 is 15 amino acids. In nucleotides, the CDR3 is TGTGCCAGCAGCTTAGGCCCTTCAGGGGACAGTGAAGCTTTCTTT. This codes for CASSLGPSGDSEAFF. The variable domain in full, completed from reference TRBV11-3 and TRBJ1-1, reads EAGVVQSPRYKIIEKKQPVAFWCNPISGHNTLYWYLQNLGQGPELLIRYENEEAVDDSQLPKDRFSAERLKGVDSTLKIQPAELGDSAVYLCASSLGPSGDSEAFFGQGTRLTVV.

The chain has TRBV19 and TRBJ1-1, with D perhaps TRBD1 (5 bases). This CDR3 is 13 amino acids long. With 9 bases removed from V and 5 bases from J, the gap between germline ends came to 16 bases. Germline assignment: CDR1 LNHDA and CDR2 SQIVND (reference sequence). The CDR3 sequence is CASQAVGGTEAFF. The DNA of the CDR3 is TGTGCCAGCCAGGCAGTGGGGGGGACTGAAGCTTTCTTT.

This clone has a handful of counts. The CDR3, as DNA: TGCGCCAGCAGCTCGATACCTCCGGGACTAGCGGGCCTCCTAGCCAAAAACATTCAGTACTTC. Translating it yields CASSSIPPGLAGLLAKNIQYF. The chain employs TRBV5-1 and TRBJ2-4, with 12 nucleotides matching TRBD2. Germline CDR1 reads SGHRS; CDR2 reads YFSETQ. The CDR3 sequence is 21 residues long. With 3 bases clipped from V and 0 bases from J, the junction kept 16 bases outside the gene matches. Together with reference TRBV5-1 and TRBJ2-4, the CDR3 gives the full variable domain: KAGVTQTPRYLIKTRGQQVTLSCSPISGHRSVSWYQQTPGQGLQFLFEYFSETQRNKGNFPGRFSGRQFSNSRSEMNVSTLELGDSALYLCASSSIPPGLAGLLAKNIQYFGAGTRLSVL.

The chain joins TRBV9 to TRBJ2-6; D call uncertain. The CDR3 spans 16 residues. V was pared by 0 bases and J by 1 base, with 8 bases between. Germline CDR1 reads SGDLS; CDR2 reads YYNGEE. The CDR3 loop is CASSVDVQSGANVLTF. The CDR3 DNA sequence: TGTGCCAGCAGCGTAGATGTCCAATCTGGGGCCAACGTCCTGACTTTC.

This chain uses TRBV5-1 with TRBJ2-7; 8 positions match TRBD2. Trimming cost V 4 bases and J 5 bases; bases outside gene matches: 11. The germline CDR1 and CDR2 sequences are SGHRS and YFSETQ. CDR3 length: 15 amino acids. As DNA, the CDR3 is TGCGCCAGCAGCGCCTCGGGGGGGGCGCCCAACGAGCAGTACTTC. The encoded protein is CASSASGGAPNEQYF.

V usage is TRBV6-5 and J usage is TRBJ1-1, with 8 bases lining up with TRBD1. The CDR3 is made up of 13 amino acids. V lost 7 bases and J lost 5; bases outside the gene matches: 6. Germline V gene lookup returns CDR1 MNHEY and CDR2 SVGAGI. CDR3 in amino acids: CASILQGVTEAFF. The CDR3 region has the DNA TGTGCCAGCATCCTACAGGGGGTTACTGAAGCTTTCTTT.

J is TRBJ2-7 and V is TRBV6-1; tentative D call: TRBD1 (6 bases). Trimming shortened V by 6 bases and J by 4 bases, and 13 bases separated the two germline ends. Germline assignment: CDR1 MNHNS and CDR2 SASEGT. This CDR3 spans 13 amino acids. The CDR3 DNA is TGTGCCAGCAGCATCGGACAGAGATACGAGCAGTACTTC. It translates to CASSIGQRYEQYF.

The rearrangement joins TRBV25-1 to TRBJ1-5; 8 bases align to TRBD1. V was pared by 7 bases and J by 2 bases, with 7 bases of the junction left unmatched. Germline V CDR1 and CDR2: MGHDK, SYGVNS. CDR3 size: 15 residues. CDR3 coding DNA: TGTGCCAGCAAAGCAACAGGGGGAGGCAATCAGCCCCAGCATTTT. It encodes CASKATGGGNQPQHF.

The chain is built from TRBV12-5 and TRBJ1-3, with D possibly TRBD1 on 6 matching bases. Germline V lookup: CDR1 LGHNT, CDR2 FRNRAP. The CDR3 spans 16 residues. Trimming stripped 5 bases from V and 2 bases from J, with 16 bases between. In nucleotides, the CDR3 is TGTGCTAGTGGTGCTGGGACACCAGGGGCTGGAAACACCATATATTTT. Translating it yields CASGAGTPGAGNTIYF.

The chain recombines TRBV5-1 with TRBJ2-2; 10 bases agree with TRBD1. In germline, CDR1 is SGHRS, CDR2 YFSETQ. The CDR3 totals 16 residues. V lost 4 bases and J lost 7; bases outside the gene matches: 10. The CDR3 DNA follows: TGCGCCAGCAGCCTGACTGGGACAGGGGTTGTCGGGGAGCTGTTTTTT. It translates to CASSLTGTGVVGELFF.

This rearrangement joins TRBV28 to TRBJ2-1; unclear D gene. CDR1 is MDHEN and CDR2 is SYDVKM in the germline V gene. The CDR3 runs 11 residues. Trimming took 6 bases from V and 8 from J, leaving 8 bases between them. This CDR3 is CASSPLYEQFF. DNA for the CDR3: TGTGCCAGCAGCCCTTTATATGAGCAGTTCTTC. Full variable domain (remainder filled in from reference TRBV28 and TRBJ2-1): DVKVTQSSRYLVKRTGEKVFLECVQDMDHENMFWYRQDPGLGLRLIYFSYDVKMKEKGDIPEGYSVSREKKERFSLILESASTNQTSMYLCASSPLYEQFFGPGTRLTVL.

The V gene is TRBV9, the J gene TRBJ2-2; 8 bases align to TRBD1. This CDR3 has 16 amino acids. J gave up 8 bases and V 3 bases, and 12 bases lay outside the gene matches. The germline V gene has CDR1 SGDLS and CDR2 YYNGEE. CDR3 sequence reads: CASSGRDRGGSGELFF. CDR3 DNA: TGTGCCAGCAGCGGCCGTGACAGGGGAGGTTCGGGGGAGCTGTTTTTT.

The chain is built from TRBV7-8 and TRBJ2-1; D gene ambiguous. Germline V gene data show CDR1 as SGHVS and CDR2 as FQNEAQ. There are 12 residues in the CDR3. Trimming stripped 5 bases from V and 6 bases from J, with 8 bases between. The CDR3 region has the DNA TGTGCCAGCAGCACAGACGTCAATGAGCAGTTCTTC. It translates to CASSTDVNEQFF.

The chain has TRBV10-3 and TRBJ1-1; TRBD1 might be the D (5 bases). Per the germline V gene, CDR1 is ENHRY and CDR2 is SYGVKD. This CDR3 spans 15 amino acids. V lost 3 bases, J lost 2 bases, and 13 bases lay in between. The CDR3 sequence: CAISESRQTNTEAFF. The CDR3 coding sequence is TGTGCCATCAGTGAAAGTCGACAGACTAACACTGAAGCTTTCTTT.

The chain joins TRBV6-2 or TRBV6-3 to TRBJ2-1; 10 nucleotides align to TRBD1. The CDR3 totals 15 residues. J gave up 10 bases and V 2 bases, and 8 bases lay outside the gene matches. The germline CDR1 and CDR2 sequences are MNHEY and SVGEGT. The DNA for the CDR3 is TGTGCCAGCAGTTACGGGGACAGGGGAACTTCGGAGCAGTTCTTC. Its protein product is CASSYGDRGTSEQFF.

The chain employs TRBV28 and TRBJ1-2; D might be TRBD1 (6 bases). The germline V and J ends were trimmed by 6 bases and 8 bases, with 16 bases remaining between them. Per the germline V gene, CDR1 is MDHEN and CDR2 is SYDVKM. The CDR3 runs 13 residues. For the CDR3, the DNA is TGTGCCAGCAGCGGGGGGGCTTTGAAGGGCTACACCTTC. Translated: CASSGGALKGYTF.

This clone turned up a few times. The rearrangement uses TRBV28 and TRBJ2-7, with D perhaps matching TRBD1 (5 bases). The V gene's germline CDR1 is MDHEN and CDR2 SYDVKM. This CDR3 has 16 amino acids. The V end was cut by 6 bases, the J end by 2 bases, with 20 bases between. DNA for the CDR3: TGTGCCAGCAGCACGCCCCTACAGGCGAATACCTACGAGCAGTACTTC. Its protein is CASSTPLQANTYEQYF. Looking up the rest from reference TRBV28 and TRBJ2-7 gives the full variable domain: DVKVTQSSRYLVKRTGEKVFLECVQDMDHENMFWYRQDPGLGLRLIYFSYDVKMKEKGDIPEGYSVSREKKERFSLILESASTNQTSMYLCASSTPLQANTYEQYFGPGTRLTVT.

The chain couples TRBV7-6 to TRBJ2-1, with TRBD2 identical over 13 bases. The CDR3 spans 18 residues. Trimming took 2 bases from V and 4 from J; bases not matched to a gene: 8. CDR1 SGHVS and CDR2 FNYEAQ come from the germline V gene. The CDR3 loop reads CASSLRLAGGPNYNEQFF. The DNA of the CDR3 is TGTGCCAGCAGCTTAAGACTAGCGGGAGGCCCCAATTACAATGAGCAGTTCTTC.

V is TRBV11-3 and J is TRBJ2-3; 7 positions agree with TRBD2. CDR3 length equals 18 residues. Looked up from germline, CDR1 is SGHNT and CDR2 is YENEEA. The ends lost 4 bases at V and 8 bases at J; junction bases unmatched: 21. Written as DNA, the CDR3 is TGTGCCAGCAGCTCGGGCAGGGTTGAGGGAGGGCCCTGGGTTACGCAGTATTTT. It is translated as CASSSGRVEGGPWVTQYF.

The rearrangement joins TRBV28 to TRBJ1-2, with a tentative D call TRBD1 (6 bases). Trimming took off 8 bases at V and 5 bases at J, with 15 bases between the two ends. The CDR3 has 13 amino acids. From germline, CDR1 is MDHEN and CDR2 SYDVKM. The CDR3 DNA reads TGTGCCAGCCTTCAGGGGCAAAAATATGGCTACACCTTC. Translation: CASLQGQKYGYTF.

The chain joins TRBV7-8 to TRBJ1-5; D remains ambiguous. Trimming pared 4 bases from V and 4 bases from J, leaving 8 bases between. This CDR3 spans 13 amino acids. The germline CDR1 and CDR2 sequences are SGHVS and FQNEAQ. CDR3 residues: CASSYSLNQPQHF. The CDR3 DNA is TGTGCCAGCAGCTACAGTTTGAATCAGCCCCAGCATTTT.